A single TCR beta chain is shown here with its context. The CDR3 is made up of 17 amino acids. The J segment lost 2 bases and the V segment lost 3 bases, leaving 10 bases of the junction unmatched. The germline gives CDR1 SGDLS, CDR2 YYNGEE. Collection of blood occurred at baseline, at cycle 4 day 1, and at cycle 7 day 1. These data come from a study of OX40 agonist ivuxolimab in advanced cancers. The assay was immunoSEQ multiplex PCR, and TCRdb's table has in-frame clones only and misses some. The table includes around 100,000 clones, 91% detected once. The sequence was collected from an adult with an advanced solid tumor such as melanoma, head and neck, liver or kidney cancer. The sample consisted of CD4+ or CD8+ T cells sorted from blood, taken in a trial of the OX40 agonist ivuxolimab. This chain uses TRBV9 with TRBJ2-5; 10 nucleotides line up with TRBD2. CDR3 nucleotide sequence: TGTGCCAGCAGCGCCCTACCGCTAGCGGGAGTTCAAGAGACCCAGTACTTC. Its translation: CASSALPLAGVQETQYF.